The rows below give T cell receptor beta chains drawn from one sample of a study of blood T cell repertoires in COVID-19. Libraries were prepared by immunoSEQ multiplex PCR; TCRdb keeps only in-frame clonotypes and omits some of them. This table holds roughly 17,000 clones, about 81% found once. The sequenced material came from peripheral blood. These receptors all come from a man between 60 and 75 years old with acute or convalescent COVID-19. The CDR3 runs from the conserved cysteine through the conserved F or W. The D gene is left open where the match is weak. Not all rows give a size; the values are once, few, many and, for expanded clones, a class.

CDR3aa: CASSAGQGATNSPLHF; CDR3nt: TGTGCCAGCAGCGCGGGACAGGGGGCCACCAATTCACCCCTCCACTTT; abundance: .; d_gene: TRBD1; j_gene: TRBJ1-6; v_gene: TRBV9; len: 16
CDR3aa: CATKFGQGATYEQYF; CDR3nt: TGTGCCACCAAATTCGGGCAGGGGGCGACCTACGAGCAGTACTTC; abundance: few; d_gene: TRBD1; j_gene: TRBJ2-7; v_gene: TRBV11-2; len: 15
CDR3aa: CASSLGQGNTGELFF; CDR3nt: TGTGCCAGCTCACTGGGACAGGGGAACACCGGGGAGCTGTTTTTT; abundance: once; d_gene: TRBD1; j_gene: TRBJ2-2; v_gene: TRBV18; len: 15
CDR3aa: CASSLHPGNTEAFF; CDR3nt: TGTGCCAGCAGCTTACACCCGGGTAACACTGAAGCTTTCTTT; abundance: .; d_gene: .; j_gene: TRBJ1-1; v_gene: TRBV7-3; len: 14
CDR3aa: CATSREKGANYGYTF; CDR3nt: TGTGCCACCAGCAGAGAGAAGGGAGCTAACTATGGCTACACCTTC; abundance: .; d_gene: .; j_gene: TRBJ1-2; v_gene: TRBV15; len: 15
CDR3aa: CASSKITLMGLYEQYF; CDR3nt: TGTGCCAGCAGCAAAATTACACTCATGGGGCTCTACGAGCAGTACTTC; abundance: .; d_gene: .; j_gene: TRBJ2-7; v_gene: TRBV21-1; len: 16
CDR3aa: CASSLQGANNEQFF; CDR3nt: TGTGCCAGCAGCTTGCAGGGGGCAAACAATGAGCAGTTCTTC; abundance: .; d_gene: TRBD1; j_gene: TRBJ2-1; v_gene: TRBV5-6; len: 14
CDR3aa: CSVEDSTGQGGKLFF; CDR3nt: TGCAGCGTTGAAGATTCGACGGGACAGGGTGGAAAACTGTTTTTT; abundance: .; d_gene: TRBD1; j_gene: TRBJ1-4; v_gene: TRBV29-1; len: 15
CDR3aa: CASSSRQGGNEQFF; CDR3nt: TGTGCCAGCAGCTCTAGACAGGGAGGCAATGAGCAGTTCTTC; abundance: .; d_gene: .; j_gene: TRBJ2-1; v_gene: TRBV13; len: 14
CDR3aa: CASTVMGTGEEKLFF; CDR3nt: TGTGCCAGTACCGTGATGGGGACAGGGGAGGAAAAACTGTTTTTT; abundance: .; d_gene: TRBD1; j_gene: TRBJ1-4; v_gene: TRBV19; len: 15
CDR3aa: CASSFGRGLPYEQYF; CDR3nt: TGTGCCAGCAGTTTTGGCAGGGGTCTCCCCTACGAGCAGTACTTC; abundance: .; d_gene: .; j_gene: TRBJ2-7; v_gene: TRBV27; len: 15
CDR3aa: CASSMKGGDTEAFF; CDR3nt: TGTGCCAGTAGTATGAAGGGAGGCGACACTGAAGCTTTCTTT; abundance: .; d_gene: .; j_gene: TRBJ1-1; v_gene: TRBV19; len: 14
CDR3aa: CASSFHPPGSEAFF; CDR3nt: TGCGCCAGCAGCTTCCACCCTCCGGGTTCTGAAGCTTTCTTT; abundance: .; d_gene: .; j_gene: TRBJ1-1; v_gene: TRBV5-1; len: 14
CDR3aa: CASASSAAPSGANVLTF; CDR3nt: TGTGCCAGCGCCTCCTCAGCGGCTCCCTCTGGGGCCAACGTCCTGACTTTC; abundance: .; d_gene: .; j_gene: TRBJ2-6; v_gene: TRBV18; len: 17
CDR3aa: CASSTFSGGIQPQHF; CDR3nt: TGTGCCAGTAGTACCTTCTCAGGGGGGATTCAGCCCCAGCATTTT; abundance: .; d_gene: TRBD1; j_gene: TRBJ1-5; v_gene: TRBV19; len: 15
CDR3aa: CSVVQGRRNEKLFF; CDR3nt: TGCAGCGTTGTTCAGGGAAGGCGCAATGAAAAACTGTTTTTT; abundance: few; d_gene: .; j_gene: TRBJ1-4; v_gene: TRBV29-1; len: 14
CDR3aa: CASSRLSTTTEAFF; CDR3nt: TGCGCCAGCAGCCGGCTGTCGACAACCACTGAAGCTTTCTTT; abundance: .; d_gene: .; j_gene: TRBJ1-1; v_gene: TRBV5-1; len: 14
CDR3aa: CASSALNRGKDGYTF; CDR3nt: TGTGCCAGCAGTGCACTCAACAGGGGCAAGGATGGCTACACCTTC; abundance: few; d_gene: TRBD1; j_gene: TRBJ1-2; v_gene: TRBV2; len: 15
CDR3aa: CASSFRGVYGYTF; CDR3nt: TGTGCCAGCAGTTTTCGGGGGGTCTATGGCTACACCTTC; abundance: .; d_gene: .; j_gene: TRBJ1-2; v_gene: TRBV27; len: 13
CDR3aa: CAWTSKGTGAPLHF; CDR3nt: TGTGCCTGGACCTCTAAGGGGACAGGGGCCCCCCTCCACTTT; abundance: .; d_gene: TRBD1; j_gene: TRBJ1-6; v_gene: TRBV30; len: 14
CDR3aa: CASSRTGNTGELFF; CDR3nt: TGTGCCAGCAGCCGGACAGGGAACACCGGGGAGCTGTTTTTT; abundance: .; d_gene: TRBD1; j_gene: TRBJ2-2; v_gene: TRBV27; len: 14
CDR3aa: CASGSTGLDGDEQFF; CDR3nt: TGTGCTAGTGGTTCCACGGGACTAGATGGCGATGAGCAGTTCTTC; abundance: .; d_gene: TRBD2; j_gene: TRBJ2-1; v_gene: TRBV12-5; len: 15